Following are 24 T cell receptor beta chains from one sample sequenced in a study of siplizumab effects on memory and regulatory T cells. Only in-frame clones appear in the TCRdb table, and some are missing; sequencing was by immunoSEQ multiplex PCR. The table has approximately 100,000 clones, about nine tenths seen once. Sequences were obtained from CD4+ T cells sorted from blood. The receptors originated from a human donor in good health. Some clones in this sample may be carry-over from other donors' samples.

The chain joins TRBV19 to TRBJ2-7, with 14 bases identical to TRBD2. CDR1 is LNHDA and CDR2 is SQIVND in the germline V gene (reference sequence). The CDR3 covers 18 residues. Trimming removed 5 bases from V and 7 bases from J; junction bases left unmatched: 16. In nucleotides, the CDR3 is TGTGCCAGTAGTGTCAAGGGGACTAGCGGGAGCCGTTCCGATGAGCAGTACTTC. Protein product: CASSVKGTSGSRSDEQYF.

V gene TRBV5-1 combines with J gene TRBJ1-1; 10 bases are a match to TRBD1. The CDR3 runs to 16 residues. Germline lookup yields CDR1 SGHRS and CDR2 YFSETQ. The V and J ends lost 4 bases and 1 base, in that order; junction bases with no gene match: 7. DNA of the CDR3: TGCGCCAGCAGCAGAGAGACAGGGGGCAAGAACACTGAAGCTTTCTTT. Encoded protein: CASSRETGGKNTEAFF.

The rearrangement joins TRBV18 to TRBJ2-7; no firm D call. Germline V CDR1 and CDR2: KGHSH, LQKENI. V lost 2 bases, J lost 4 bases, and 12 bases lay in between. CDR3 size: 14 residues. CDR3 nucleotide sequence: TGTGCCAGCTCACCAACCGGGTTCGGGTACGAGCAGTACTTC. Protein product: CASSPTGFGYEQYF.

As DNA, the CDR3 is TGTGCCAGCAGTTTACTCGACACTGAAGCTTTCTTT. Its protein product is CASSLLDTEAFF. The rearrangement links TRBV6-1 to TRBJ1-1; no firm D call. Trimming stripped 5 bases from V and 3 bases from J, with 7 bases between. The CDR3 has 12 residues. Germline-derived CDR1 and CDR2 are MNHNS and SASEGT.

This rearrangement joins TRBV28 to TRBJ1-5; 7 bases map to TRBD1. The CDR3 is 15 residues long. The germline V gene has CDR1 MDHEN and CDR2 SYDVKM. Trimming removed 6 bases from V and 6 bases from J; junction bases left unmatched: 11. Written as DNA, the CDR3 is TGTGCCAGCAGACGACAGGGTAAAAAGGGTCAGCCCCAGCATTTT. It codes for CASRRQGKKGQPQHF.

This chain joins TRBV11-2 and TRBJ2-7; D not certain. Germline V lookup: CDR1 SGHAT, CDR2 FQNNGV. The V gene lost 5 bases and the J gene lost 3 bases, with 17 bases spanning the gap. The CDR3 runs 15 residues. The CDR3 is CASSAQVMALYEQYF. As DNA, the CDR3 is TGTGCCAGCAGCGCGCAAGTGATGGCGCTCTACGAGCAGTACTTC. Supplemented by reference TRBV11-2 and TRBJ2-7, the full variable domain reads EAGVAQSPRYKIIEKRQSVAFWCNPISGHATLYWYQQILGQGPKLLIQFQNNGVVDDSQLPKDRFSAERLKGVDSTLKIQPAKLEDSAVYLCASSAQVMALYEQYFGPGTRLTVT.

V is TRBV6-5 and J is TRBJ1-4; TRBD1 agrees at 7 bases. The length of the CDR3 is 15 residues. V lost 4 bases, J lost 4 bases, and 6 bases stayed unmatched. CDR1 is MNHEY, CDR2 SVGAGI, per germline. CDR3 coding DNA: TGTGCCAGCAGTTCCGAGGGGGCGGGTAATGAAAAACTGTTTTTT. Translated, it gives CASSSEGAGNEKLFF.

The chain combines TRBV9 with TRBJ1-1; 7 bases match TRBD1. The germline CDR1 and CDR2 sequences are SGDLS and YYNGEE. Trimming took 6 bases from V and 3 from J; bases not matched to a gene: 8. CDR3 size: 14 residues. In DNA, the CDR3 is TGTGCCAGCACCCGGGACAGCAGATACACTGAAGCTTTCTTT. Translated: CASTRDSRYTEAFF.

This clone was counted between two and nine times. The chain has TRBV5-4 and TRBJ1-1; D is unresolved. The CDR3 has 13 residues. V lost 0 bases, J lost 4 bases, and 7 bases lay in between. Germline CDR1 is SGHNT and CDR2 is YYREEE (reference sequence). In DNA form, the CDR3 reads TGTGCCAGCAGCTTGGCACTGGTCACTGAAGCTTTCTTT. Translating it yields CASSLALVTEAFF.

This chain links TRBV2 with TRBJ2-1, with TRBD2 matching 14 bases. This CDR3 has 14 amino acids. V dropped 10 bases and J dropped 9; count of bases not matched to a gene: 8. In germline, CDR1 is SNHLY, CDR2 FYNNEI. Here the CDR3 DNA reads TGTGCCATCAAGACTAGCGGGAGGGAGACTGAGCAGTTCTTC. Translated: CAIKTSGRETEQFF.

The chain employs TRBV2 and TRBJ2-7; 8 bases are a match to TRBD2. V lost 9 bases to trimming and J lost 7 bases; unmatched junction nucleotides: 14. This CDR3 spans 14 amino acids. Germline-derived CDR1 and CDR2 are SNHLY and FYNNEI. The CDR3, as DNA: TGTGCCAGTGGAGGTTCGGGAGGGCCGTGGGAGCAGTACTTC. This translates into CASGGSGGPWEQYF. The entire variable domain, with the rest obtained from reference TRBV2 and TRBJ2-7, is as follows: EPEVTQTPSHQVTQMGQEVILRCVPISNHLYFYWYRQILGQKVEFLVSFYNNEISEKSEIFDDQFSVERPDGSNFTLKIRSTKLEDSAMYFCASGGSGGPWEQYFGPGTRLTVT.

The V and J genes are TRBV9 and TRBJ2-3; 9 bases are shared with TRBD1. J gave up 0 bases and V 5 bases, and 1 base lay outside the gene matches. The CDR3 has 14 amino acids. Per the germline V gene, CDR1 is SGDLS and CDR2 is YYNGEE. The CDR3 bases are TGTGCCAGCAGTGGGACAGGGAGCACAGATACGCAGTATTTT. Its protein product is CASSGTGSTDTQYF.

Notes on this clone: Other DNA sequences in the sample encode the same CDR3. V is TRBV5-1 and J is TRBJ2-2; TRBD2 matches 7 bases. Germline V lookup: CDR1 SGHRS, CDR2 YFSETQ. V shed 2 bases and J 2 bases; nucleotides not matched to a gene: 3. The length of the CDR3 is 15 residues. The CDR3 region is CASSFGGSNTGELFF. The DNA of the CDR3 is TGCGCCAGCAGCTTTGGCGGGAGCAACACCGGGGAGCTGTTTTTT.

There are a few counts of this clone. The gene calls are TRBV10-1 and TRBJ1-1; no clear D. CDR3 length: 12 amino acids. Germline lookup yields CDR1 WNHNN and CDR2 SYGVQD (reference sequence). Trimming took 2 bases from V and 5 from J, leaving 6 bases between them. The DNA of the CDR3 is TGCGCCAGCAGTGAGGTTGGGACTGAAGCTTTCTTT. This translates into CASSEVGTEAFF.

The chain carries TRBV28 and TRBJ2-1; 8 bases map to TRBD2. CDR1 MDHEN and CDR2 SYDVKM come from the germline V gene. This CDR3 is built from 15 residues. The V and J ends lost 5 bases and 0 bases, in that order; junction bases with no gene match: 3. The DNA for the CDR3 is TGTGCCAGCAGTATAGGGACTAGCTCCTACAATGAGCAGTTCTTC. Residues: CASSIGTSSYNEQFF. The full variable domain, its missing parts supplied by reference TRBV28 and TRBJ2-1, is DVKVTQSSRYLVKRTGEKVFLECVQDMDHENMFWYRQDPGLGLRLIYFSYDVKMKEKGDIPEGYSVSREKKERFSLILESASTNQTSMYLCASSIGTSSYNEQFFGPGTRLTVL.

The CDR3: CASSTGTGTNTEAFF. The CDR3 coding sequence is TGTGCCAGTAGTACCGGGACAGGTACGAACACTGAAGCTTTCTTT. This chain joins TRBV19 and TRBJ1-1, with 8 bases lining up with TRBD1. The V gene's germline CDR1 is LNHDA and CDR2 SQIVND (reference sequence). The CDR3 totals 15 residues. Trimming cost V 4 bases and J 1 base; bases outside gene matches: 5.

There are many counts of this clone. The chain uses TRBV10-2 and TRBJ2-6; 7 bases agree with TRBD2. CDR3 length: 15 residues. With V trimmed by 4 bases and J by 2 bases, 2 bases remained unmatched. Germline V gene lookup returns CDR1 WSHSY and CDR2 SAAADI. The CDR3 nucleotides are TGCGCCAGCAGTGGAGGACTAGCTGGGGCCAACGTCCTGACTTTC. Its protein is CASSGGLAGANVLTF.

The V and J genes are TRBV11-2 and TRBJ1-3, with 10 bases lining up with TRBD1. Trimming removed 6 bases from V and 2 bases from J; junction bases left unmatched: 4. This CDR3 comprises 15 residues. CDR1 and CDR2 from the germline V gene are SGHAT and FQNNGV. CDR3: CASSSTGGTGNTIYF. The CDR3 DNA reads TGTGCCAGCAGTTCGACAGGGGGCACTGGAAACACCATATATTTT.

V and J are TRBV10-3 and TRBJ2-2; 8 bases align to TRBD2. Germline V gene data show CDR1 as ENHRY and CDR2 as SYGVKD. V was pared by 7 bases and J by 0 bases, with 4 bases of the junction left unmatched. This CDR3 has 15 residues. The CDR3 coding sequence is TGTGCCATCAAGTCCGGGGGGGCGAACACCGGGGAGCTGTTTTTT. It specifies CAIKSGGANTGELFF.

This clone was counted between two and nine times. The chain has TRBV30 and TRBJ2-1, with 8 positions matching TRBD2. V lost 2 bases, J lost 10 bases, and 4 bases stayed unmatched. Germline V CDR1 and CDR2: GTSNPN, SVGIG (reference sequence). The CDR3 spans 12 residues. The CDR3 nucleotides are TGTGCCTGGAGTATGACTAGCGAGGAGCAGTTCTTC. Protein: CAWSMTSEEQFF. Filled out from reference TRBV30 and TRBJ2-1, the complete variable domain reads SQTIHQWPATLVQPVGSPLSLECTVEGTSNPNLYWYRQAAGRGLQLLFYSVGIGQISSEVPQNLSASRPQDRQFILSSKKLLLSDSGFYLCAWSMTSEEQFFGPGTRLTVL.

This sequence joins TRBV25-1 and TRBJ1-2; 9 positions agree with TRBD1. Looked up from germline, CDR1 is MGHDK and CDR2 is SYGVNS. After removal of 0 bases from V and 6 bases from J, the junction contained 5 bases not matched to a gene. This CDR3 has 15 residues. This CDR3 reads CASSEYYRGPDGYTF. DNA of the CDR3: TGTGCCAGCAGTGAATACTACAGGGGGCCAGATGGCTACACCTTC.

The chain joins TRBV11-2 to TRBJ2-5; no clear D. CDR3 length: 13 residues. CDR1 and CDR2 (germline): SGHAT, FQNNGV. V was cut by 4 bases and J by 1 base, with 7 bases left in between. DNA for the CDR3: TGTGCCAGCAGCTCGGGCCTCCAAGAGACCCAGTACTTC. It codes for CASSSGLQETQYF.

This clone was found once. The chain uses TRBV7-9 and TRBJ2-5, with 8 nucleotides matching TRBD1. V lost 7 bases, J lost 2 bases, and 0 bases stayed unmatched. This CDR3 comprises 12 residues. Germline V lookup: CDR1 SEHNR, CDR2 FQNEAQ (reference sequence). CDR3 in amino acids: CASNRGQETQYF. As DNA, the CDR3 is TGTGCCAGCAACAGGGGGCAAGAGACCCAGTACTTC. The whole variable domain, filled in from reference TRBV7-9 and TRBJ2-5, reads DTGVSQNPRHKITKRGQNVTFRCDPISEHNRLYWYRQTLGQGPEFLTYFQNEAQLEKSRLLSDRFSAERPKGSFSTLEIQRTEQGDSAMYLCASNRGQETQYFGPGTRLLVL.

V usage is TRBV21-1 and J usage is TRBJ2-3. TRBV21-1 constitutes a pseudogene. The CDR3 spans 14 residues. This CDR3 is CASIDVSSPDTQYF. Here the CDR3 DNA reads TGTGCCAGCATCGACGTGTCCTCTCCAGATACGCAGTATTTT.